This TCR beta chain was identified in a study of cytomegalovirus exposure and HLA in healthy donors. Across the whole study: The study's early data release held about 77 million unique TCRs from HLA-typed donors.

60 Vbeta and 13 Jbeta primers were used in PCR. Here immunoSEQ multiplex PCR was the method, and the copy in TCRdb shows in-frame clones only, minus some. The clone table shows 100,000 to 150,000 clones, with the ten largest holding 1.5% to 1.7%. Germline assignment: CDR1 SGHAT and CDR2 FQNNGV. The junction had 6 bases not matched to a gene; V was cut back by 3 bases and J by 9 bases. The CDR3 is 16 amino acids. As regards this clone: Its antigen is still unknown.

Findings of the study overall: HLA alleles showed associations with some 17,000 TCR beta sequences in a later analysis, at a 0.05 false discovery rate. In a later analysis, TCR beta V- and J-gene trimming was associated with a missense DCLRE1C variant.

Sequenced sample: PBMCs. The origin of this receptor is a woman aged 40 to 50 in good health and CMV-seronegative. The rearrangement joins TRBV11-2 to TRBJ2-1; 15 bases are a match to TRBD2. CDR3 in amino acids: CASSFGLAGGPGEQFF. The CDR3 DNA is TGTGCCAGCAGCTTTGGACTAGCGGGGGGGCCGGGTGAGCAGTTCTTC.